This entry lists 26 T cell receptor beta chains sequenced from one sample in a study of blood T cell repertoires in COVID-19. Sequencing was performed with immunoSEQ multiplex PCR; in TCRdb, only in-frame clones are kept and a portion is missing. The sample has approximately 200,000 clones, about 88% seen once. Source material: peripheral blood. The receptors stem from a woman aged 25-40 years with active or convalescent COVID-19.

The chain uses TRBV5-5 and TRBJ2-3, with TRBD2 as a possible D gene (6 bases). Germline V gives CDR1 SGHKS, CDR2 YYEKEE (reference sequence). The V gene lost 3 bases and the J gene lost 0 bases, with 14 bases spanning the gap. CDR3 length: 16 residues. The CDR3 nucleotides are TGTGCCAGCAGCTATCCCCTTGGGACTAGCACAGATACGCAGTATTTT. It specifies CASSYPLGTSTDTQYF.

The chain is built from TRBV27 and TRBJ1-2, with D perhaps matching TRBD1 (6 bases). Germline V gene lookup returns CDR1 MNHEY and CDR2 SMNVEV (reference sequence). This CDR3 is 12 amino acids long. V was pared by 4 bases and J by 7 bases, with 10 bases between. The CDR3 region has the DNA TGTGCCAGCAGTTCCCAGGGGTCTGGCTACACCTTC. Protein product: CASSSQGSGYTF.

This chain joins TRBV5-4 and TRBJ2-5; 7 bases fit TRBD2. Germline V gene data show CDR1 as SGHNT and CDR2 as YYREEE (reference sequence). The CDR3 spans 14 residues. Unmatched junction bases numbered 7, after V lost 4 bases and J lost 4 bases. CDR3 residues: CASSPLTSRETQYF. The DNA of the CDR3 is TGTGCCAGCAGCCCCCTGACTAGCCGAGAGACCCAGTACTTC.

The V and J genes are TRBV19 and TRBJ2-7; 10 bases align to TRBD2. V shed 5 bases, J shed 1 base, and the junction held 8 bases outside the gene matches. The CDR3 is made up of 16 amino acids. Germline V gene lookup returns CDR1 LNHDA and CDR2 SQIVND (reference sequence). The CDR3 loop reads CASSGASGRVSYEQYF. As DNA, the CDR3 is TGTGCCAGTAGTGGGGCTAGCGGGAGAGTATCCTACGAGCAGTACTTC.

CDR3 coding DNA: TGTGCCAGCAGGGAACAGGGGGCGGTCGATGGCTACACCTTC. This translates into CASREQGAVDGYTF. J is TRBJ1-2 and V is TRBV28; 9 bases agree with TRBD1. Germline V gene lookup returns CDR1 MDHEN and CDR2 SYDVKM. The CDR3 is 14 amino acids. V dropped 6 bases and J dropped 6; count of bases not matched to a gene: 8.

This sequence joins TRBV6-2 or TRBV6-3 and TRBJ1-6; D uncertain. The ends were cut back, 4 bases at V and 3 bases at J, with 13 bases in the middle. Germline values: CDR1 MNHEY, CDR2 SVGEGT. This CDR3 has 16 residues. CDR3 amino acids: CASSSQAQNYNSPLHF. CDR3 DNA: TGTGCCAGCAGTTCCCAGGCGCAGAACTATAATTCACCCCTCCACTTT.

The rearrangement joins TRBV6-1 to TRBJ1-3, with D possibly matching TRBD1 (6 bases). The germline gives CDR1 MNHNS, CDR2 SASEGT. This CDR3 has 17 amino acids. Trimming removed 1 base at V and 4 bases at J, with 17 bases between. CDR3 bases: TGTGCCAGCAGTGAAGACCCCCTTCTGACAGGCGGAAACACCATATATTTT. It codes for CASSEDPLLTGGNTIYF.

This clone was observed a few times. The chain has TRBV7-9 and TRBJ1-1; D is undetermined. The germline CDR1 and CDR2 sequences are SEHNR and FQNEAQ (reference sequence). The V gene lost 3 bases and the J gene lost 4 bases, with 6 bases spanning the gap. This CDR3 region has 12 residues. CDR3 nucleotide sequence: TGTGCCAGCAGCTTTGGGAGCACTGAAGCTTTCTTT. Translating gives CASSFGSTEAFF.

V and J are TRBV28 and TRBJ1-1, with 10 nucleotides matching TRBD1. Germline values: CDR1 MDHEN, CDR2 SYDVKM. This CDR3 comprises 13 residues. CDR3 sequence reads: CAVFLGTGAEAFF. The DNA for the CDR3 is TGTGCAGTCTTCCTGGGGACAGGGGCTGAAGCTTTCTTT. The variable domain in full, with the rest retrieved from reference TRBV28 and TRBJ1-1, is DVKVTQSSRYLVKRTGEKVFLECVQDMDHENMFWYRQDPGLGLRLIYFSYDVKMKEKGDIPEGYSVSREKKERFSLILESASTNQTSMYLCAVFLGTGAEAFFGQGTRLTVV.

V and J are TRBV19 and TRBJ2-1; 7 nucleotides agree with TRBD1. In germline, CDR1 is LNHDA, CDR2 SQIVND (reference sequence). The CDR3 has 14 amino acids. Trimming removed 7 bases from V and 5 bases from J; junction bases left unmatched: 8. CDR3 residues: CASTRGRFNNEQFF. The CDR3 DNA reads as TGTGCCAGTACGAGGGGGCGCTTCAACAATGAGCAGTTCTTC.

This clone was counted only a few times. The chain is built from TRBV7-6 and TRBJ2-7; the D gene is possibly TRBD2 (6 bases). The germline V and J ends were trimmed by 5 bases and 3 bases, with 11 bases remaining between them. The CDR3 extends over 13 amino acids. CDR1 is SGHVS and CDR2 is FNYEAQ in the germline V gene. CDR3 in DNA: TGTGCCAGCAGCGAAGGACTACTCTACGAGCAGTACTTC. The encoded protein is CASSEGLLYEQYF.

The rearrangement joins TRBV7-9 to TRBJ1-1, with D tentatively TRBD1 (6 bases). The germline V gene encodes CDR1 SEHNR and CDR2 FQNEAQ (reference sequence). V lost 5 bases, J lost 1 base, and 11 bases lay in between. The CDR3 contains 14 residues. CDR3: CASSPAGENTEAFF. The CDR3 nucleotides are TGTGCCAGCAGCCCCGCAGGGGAGAACACTGAAGCTTTCTTT.

This chain connects TRBV5-1 to TRBJ2-5; 9 bases map to TRBD1. V lost 3 bases, J lost 7 bases, and 7 bases stayed unmatched. CDR1 and CDR2 from the germline V gene are SGHRS and YFSETQ. CDR3 length: 14 amino acids. CDR3 sequence reads: CASSSTGGETTQYF. The CDR3 DNA is TGCGCCAGCAGCTCCACAGGGGGCGAGACGACCCAGTACTTC.

The chain is built from TRBV21-1 and TRBJ2-1; TRBD1 was called by the table and not checked on the DNA. TRBV21-1 is marked as a pseudogene. The CDR3 extends over 17 amino acids. CDR3 DNA sequence: TGTGCCAGCAGCAAAGTCAGGACAGGGGCTGGGGACAATGAGCAGTTCTTC. As protein: CASSKVRTGAGDNEQFF.

V gene TRBV6-5 combines with J gene TRBJ1-6; D is perhaps TRBD1 (5 bases). The CDR3 runs 14 residues. CDR1 and CDR2 from the germline V gene are MNHEY and SVGAGI. V gave up 2 bases and J gave up 9 bases, with 11 bases separating them. In DNA form, the CDR3 reads TGTGCCAGCAGTTACGGGGGGTCCCCTTCACCCCTCCACTTT. Residues: CASSYGGSPSPLHF.

This chain links TRBV30 with TRBJ1-6; D is possibly TRBD1 (6 bases). Trimming took 2 bases from V and 7 from J, leaving 15 bases between them. The CDR3 contains 15 residues. In germline, CDR1 is GTSNPN, CDR2 SVGIG (reference sequence). CDR3 region: CAWSSTGLGNSPLHF. CDR3 in DNA: TGTGCCTGGAGTTCCACAGGGCTCGGGAATTCACCCCTCCACTTT.

The chain recombines TRBV19 with TRBJ1-2; 8 nucleotides align to TRBD1. With 5 bases clipped from V and 0 bases from J, the junction kept 14 bases outside the gene matches. The CDR3 is 18 amino acids. Looked up from germline, CDR1 is LNHDA and CDR2 is SQIVND (reference sequence). The CDR3 DNA is TGTGCCAGTAGTGGTGGGACAGGAGTCGGAAATGCTAACTATGGCTACACCTTC. Translation gives CASSGGTGVGNANYGYTF.

This clone was observed a single time. CDR3 coding DNA: TGTGCCAGCAGTTACTCGGGGGGGAGATATGGCTACACCTTC. As protein: CASSYSGGRYGYTF. V is TRBV6-5 and J is TRBJ1-2; a possible D gene is TRBD1 (5 bases). CDR1 and CDR2 (germline): MNHEY, SVGAGI. The CDR3 sequence is 14 residues long. Between the trimmed V and J ends, which lost 0 bases and 5 bases, there was a span of 10 bases.

This chain joins TRBV11-3 and TRBJ2-1, with 11 bases aligning to TRBD2. The CDR3 sequence is 14 residues long. Germline loops: CDR1 SGHNT, CDR2 YENEEA. V shed 0 bases, J shed 10 bases, and the junction held 2 bases outside the gene matches. Written as DNA, the CDR3 is TGTGCCAGCAGCTTAGATCGACTAGCGGGGGAGCAGTTCTTC. Protein sequence: CASSLDRLAGEQFF. The entire variable domain, with the rest obtained from reference TRBV11-3 and TRBJ2-1, is as follows: EAGVVQSPRYKIIEKKQPVAFWCNPISGHNTLYWYLQNLGQGPELLIRYENEEAVDDSQLPKDRFSAERLKGVDSTLKIQPAELGDSAVYLCASSLDRLAGEQFFGPGTRLTVL.

The chain joins TRBV6-5 to TRBJ1-6, with D uncertain. Trimming removed 8 bases from V and 7 bases from J, with 9 bases in between. This CDR3 spans 12 amino acids. Per germline, CDR1 MNHEY and CDR2 SVGAGI. The CDR3 nucleotides read TGTGCCAGCCGGGAGGGCAATTCACCCCTCCACTTT. This encodes CASREGNSPLHF.

This chain uses TRBV20-1 with TRBJ2-1; 7 bases fit TRBD2. The CDR3 sequence is 11 residues long. In germline, CDR1 is DFQATT, CDR2 SNEGSKA (reference sequence). With 3 bases clipped from V and 7 bases from J, the junction kept 0 bases outside the gene matches. The CDR3 nucleotides read TGCAGTGCTAGCGGGAGGAATGAGCAGTTCTTC. Its protein product is CSASGRNEQFF.

The DNA for the CDR3 is TGTGCCAGTACCGACGGGGGACGGGGAAATTCACCCCTCCACTTT. It codes for CASTDGGRGNSPLHF. The rearrangement uses TRBV19 and TRBJ1-6; D is perhaps TRBD1 (5 bases). This CDR3 is 15 amino acids long. V lost 7 bases to trimming and J lost 7 bases, with 17 bases between them. Germline V lookup: CDR1 LNHDA, CDR2 SQIVND (reference sequence).

This chain joins TRBV19 and TRBJ1-3, with D unclear. Germline assignment: CDR1 LNHDA and CDR2 SQIVND (reference sequence). The V and J ends lost 3 bases and 0 bases respectively, with 15 bases between them. The CDR3 is made up of 17 amino acids. The CDR3 DNA follows: TGTGCCAGTAGTATCTCTACGTCCGTGATCTCTGGAAACACCATATATTTT. Its translation: CASSISTSVISGNTIYF. Drawing the rest from reference TRBV19 and TRBJ1-3, the complete variable domain is DGGITQSPKYLFRKEGQNVTLSCEQNLNHDAMYWYRQDPGQGLRLIYYSQIVNDFQKGDIAEGYSVSREKKESFPLTVTSAQKNPTAFYLCASSISTSVISGNTIYFGEGSWLTVV.

This chain joins TRBV5-8 and TRBJ1-6, with D tentatively TRBD1 (6 bases). Trimming left V 5 bases short and J 10 bases short, with 16 bases between. CDR3 size: 14 residues. Looked up from germline, CDR1 is SGHTS and CDR2 is YDEGEE. DNA of the CDR3: TGTGCCAGCAGGCCCCGCAGGGGAACCTCACCCCTCCACTTT. It codes for CASRPRRGTSPLHF.

This sequence joins TRBV27 and TRBJ2-1, with D perhaps matching TRBD2 (6 bases). CDR1 is MNHEY, CDR2 SMNVEV, per germline (reference sequence). V was cut by 5 bases and J by 4 bases, with 18 bases left in between. There are 16 residues in the CDR3. The CDR3 DNA is TGTGCCAGCAGTCCTCGGCGGGGCCCCCGTTACAATGAGCAGTTCTTC. This sequence encodes CASSPRRGPRYNEQFF.

This rearrangement joins TRBV5-1 to TRBJ2-4; 12 bases line up with TRBD2. V gave up 1 base and J gave up 6 bases; unmatched junction bases: 8. The CDR3 extends over 17 amino acids. Per the germline V gene, CDR1 is SGHRS and CDR2 is YFSETQ. The CDR3 DNA is TGCGCCAGCAGCTTGTTACTAGCGGGAGGTGTAGGAAACATTCAGTACTTC. Protein product: CASSLLLAGGVGNIQYF.